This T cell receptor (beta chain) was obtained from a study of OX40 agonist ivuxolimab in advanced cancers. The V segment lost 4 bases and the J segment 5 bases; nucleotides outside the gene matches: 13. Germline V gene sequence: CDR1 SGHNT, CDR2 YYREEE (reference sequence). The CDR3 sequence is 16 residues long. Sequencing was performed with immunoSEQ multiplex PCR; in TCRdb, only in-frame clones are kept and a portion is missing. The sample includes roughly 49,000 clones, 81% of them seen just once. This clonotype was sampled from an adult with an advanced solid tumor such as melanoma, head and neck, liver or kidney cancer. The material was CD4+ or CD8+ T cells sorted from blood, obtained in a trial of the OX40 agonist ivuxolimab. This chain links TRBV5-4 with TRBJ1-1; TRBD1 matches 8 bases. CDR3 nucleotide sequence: TGTGCCAGCAGCCCGCCGGACAGGGCGCGGGTGACTGAAGCTTTCTTT. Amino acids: CASSPPDRARVTEAFF.